This passage covers 8 T cell receptor beta chains from one sample sequenced in a study of OX40 agonist ivuxolimab in advanced cancers. Profiling relied on immunoSEQ multiplex PCR, and the TCRdb table lists in-frame clones only, not all of them. The data show 70,000 or so clones, approximately 90% seen once. Sequenced here: CD4+ or CD8+ T cells sorted from blood, sampled in a trial of the OX40 agonist ivuxolimab. The receptors come from an adult with an advanced solid tumor such as melanoma, head and neck, liver or kidney cancer.

This clone was seen just once. V usage is TRBV19 and J usage is TRBJ1-1; D unresolved. Germline CDR1 and CDR2: LNHDA and SQIVND (reference sequence). The V end lost 3 bases, the J end lost 8 bases, and 7 bases lay between the germline ends. CDR3 size: 11 residues. The CDR3 coding sequence is TGTGCCAGTAGTATGGCACAGGAAGCTTTCTTT. Its protein product is CASSMAQEAFF.

The chain has TRBV7-8 and TRBJ2-3, with D possibly matching TRBD1 (5 bases). CDR1 and CDR2 (germline): SGHVS, FQNEAQ. The CDR3 has 16 amino acids. Trimming removed 1 base from V and 2 bases from J, with 13 bases in between. CDR3 DNA: TGTGCCAGCAGCTTAGGCGGACAAGGGAACACAGATACGCAGTATTTT. It specifies CASSLGGQGNTDTQYF.

CDR3 coding DNA: TGTGCCGTCGGAGGGAGAGTGGGCACTGAAGCTTTCTTT. Amino acid sequence: CAVGGRVGTEAFF. The chain carries TRBV10-3 and TRBJ1-1; D gene uncertain. The CDR3 runs 13 residues. With 11 bases removed from V and 4 bases from J, the gap between germline ends came to 17 bases. In germline, CDR1 is ENHRY, CDR2 SYGVKD.

The chain joins TRBV2 to TRBJ2-7; D ambiguous. The CDR3 sequence is 11 residues long. Trimming pared 4 bases from V and 5 bases from J, leaving 6 bases between. Germline V gene sequence: CDR1 SNHLY, CDR2 FYNNEI. CDR3 sequence (DNA): TGTGCCAGCAGTGGTCTCCACGAGCAGTACTTC. Protein sequence: CASSGLHEQYF. Variable domain in full (rest from reference TRBV2 and TRBJ2-7): EPEVTQTPSHQVTQMGQEVILRCVPISNHLYFYWYRQILGQKVEFLVSFYNNEISEKSEIFDDQFSVERPDGSNFTLKIRSTKLEDSAMYFCASSGLHEQYFGPGTRLTVT.

The chain joins TRBV18 to TRBJ1-2; a weak D match, TRBD1 (5 bases). V shed 3 bases and J shed 7 bases, with 18 bases lying between them. The CDR3 consists of 15 residues. Per germline, CDR1 KGHSH and CDR2 LQKENI. The CDR3 nucleotides are TGTGCCAGCTCACCGACAGATAGCTCCGAGTTTGGCTACACCTTC. As protein: CASSPTDSSEFGYTF. Variable domain in full (rest from reference TRBV18 and TRBJ1-2): NAGVMQNPRHLVRRRGQEARLRCSPMKGHSHVYWYRQLPEEGLKFMVYLQKENIIDESGMPKERFSAEFPKEGPSILRIQQVVRGDSAAYFCASSPTDSSEFGYTFGSGTRLTVV.

This chain links TRBV19 with TRBJ1-1; D is possibly TRBD1 (5 bases). The CDR3 sequence is 14 residues long. Trimming removed 0 bases from V and 5 bases from J, with 10 bases in between. Germline CDR1 LNHDA, CDR2 SQIVND (reference sequence). The CDR3 region has the DNA TGTGCCAGTAGTATAGACGGGGGGAGGACTGAAGCTTTCTTT. This translates into CASSIDGGRTEAFF.

This chain uses TRBV5-5 with TRBJ1-1; D not certain. The V and J ends lost 3 bases and 7 bases respectively, with 13 bases between them. Looked up from germline, CDR1 is SGHKS and CDR2 is YYEKEE (reference sequence). This CDR3 has 13 residues. The CDR3 region has the DNA TGTGCCAGCAGCTCGCGCCCTGCGCTTGAAGCTTTCTTT. Protein product: CASSSRPALEAFF.

This clone was recorded only once. The J gene is TRBJ2-3, the V gene TRBV9; 9 bases are a match to TRBD2. The germline V gene encodes CDR1 SGDLS and CDR2 YYNGEE. The length of the CDR3 is 15 residues. Trimming removed 3 bases from V and 6 bases from J; junction bases left unmatched: 8. CDR3 in DNA: TGTGCCAGCAGCGCCGGACTAGCGAGCTCGGATACGCAGTATTTT. Encoded protein: CASSAGLASSDTQYF.